Reported below is one T cell receptor beta chain. The sample originates from a study of cytomegalovirus exposure and HLA in healthy donors. With 60 Vbeta and 13 Jbeta primers, the PCR was carried out. Authors' processing steps: Unique TCR beta chains numbered roughly 80 million in a later analysis, with around 10 million shared. Method: immunoSEQ multiplex PCR; TCRdb's copy keeps in-frame clones and lacks some. V and J calls plus clone size are reproduced from that table; the DNA served to infer D and trimming. Seen here are about 150,000 clones, 80% to 85% observed once, and the top ten hold approximately 2.2%. The germline CDR1 and CDR2 sequences are SGHVS and FQNEAQ. V lost 2 bases and J 2 bases, leaving 12 bases between the germline ends. This CDR3 has 15 residues.

The sample comprised PBMCs. The J gene is TRBJ1-1, the V gene TRBV7-8, with D tentatively TRBD1 (5 bases). The sequence came from a male donor in good health and CMV-seronegative. CDR3 in amino acids: CASSLLGRANTEAFF. The DNA of the CDR3 is TGTGCCAGCAGCTTATTGGGCAGGGCAAACACTGAAGCTTTCTTT.